These 29 T cell receptor beta chains were sequenced from one sample in a study of cytomegalovirus exposure and HLA in healthy donors. PCR employed 60 Vbeta and 13 Jbeta primers. The data were produced by immunoSEQ multiplex PCR, yet TCRdb's version contains in-frame clones alone and is incomplete. Of 110,000 to 150,000 clones listed, nearly 80% were seen once; the top ten hold approximately 5.1%. The sample consisted of PBMCs. The receptors stem from a male donor in good health and CMV-seronegative.

Only one count was recorded for this clone. CDR3 nucleotide sequence: TGTGCCAGCAGCCCCCCCGGGGGAGCCCAGCATTTT. This translates into CASSPPGGAQHF. V usage is TRBV11-2 and J usage is TRBJ1-5, with D perhaps matching TRBD1 (5 bases). Per germline, CDR1 SGHAT and CDR2 FQNNGV. Trimming cost V 5 bases and J 11 bases, with 13 bases left between them. CDR3 length: 12 amino acids.

This chain links TRBV18 with TRBJ1-1; 9 nucleotides match TRBD1. J gave up 2 bases and V 5 bases, and 15 bases lay outside the gene matches. The V gene's germline CDR1 is KGHSH and CDR2 LQKENI. The CDR3 spans 18 residues. CDR3 in DNA: TGTGCCAGCTCAAGACGAGGAGGACAGGGGCCGAAAAACACTGAAGCTTTCTTT. This encodes CASSRRGGQGPKNTEAFF.

This clone was seen only once. The V and J genes are TRBV19 and TRBJ2-2, with TRBD2 identical over 14 bases. This CDR3 spans 15 amino acids. CDR1 LNHDA and CDR2 SQIVND come from the germline V gene (reference sequence). V lost 8 bases to trimming and J lost 5 bases; unmatched junction nucleotides: 4. The CDR3 DNA is TGTGCCAGTCGACTAGCGGGGGGGCGGACCGGGGAGCTGTTTTTT. Amino acids: CASRLAGGRTGELFF.

The chain joins TRBV15 to TRBJ1-1; D remains ambiguous. Germline-derived CDR1 and CDR2 are LNHNV and YYDKDF (reference sequence). V was clipped by 0 bases and J by 1 base, with 15 bases between them. The CDR3 is 17 residues long. CDR3 DNA: TGTGCCACCAGCAGAGAATGGCAGGTCACACCGAACACTGAAGCTTTCTTT. Translated, it gives CATSREWQVTPNTEAFF.

The chain joins TRBV5-1 to TRBJ1-1; weak D call: TRBD1 (5 bases). The CDR3 totals 16 residues. V lost 4 bases and J 4 bases, leaving 20 bases between the germline ends. Germline-derived CDR1 and CDR2 are SGHRS and YFSETQ. As DNA, the CDR3 is TGCGCCAGCAGCCCAGAAGGACACCGAATATTCACTGAAGCTTTCTTT. This encodes CASSPEGHRIFTEAFF.

The rearrangement joins TRBV4-2 to TRBJ1-2; no definite D call. This CDR3 is built from 14 residues. Germline assignment: CDR1 LGHNA and CDR2 YNFKEQ. The ends were cut back, 0 bases at V and 2 bases at J, with 7 bases in the middle. CDR3 sequence reads: CASSQDSGNYGYTF. The CDR3 region has the DNA TGTGCCAGCAGCCAAGATTCGGGGAACTATGGCTACACCTTC.

CDR3 bases: TGTGCCAGCAGCCCGTCCCCTGGGGGCTCTGAAGCTTTCTTT. Residues: CASSPSPGGSEAFF. This chain uses TRBV7-6 with TRBJ1-1; a possible D gene is TRBD1 (6 bases). This CDR3 contains 14 residues. Trimming removed 5 bases from V and 6 bases from J, with 16 bases in between. Per germline, CDR1 SGHVS and CDR2 FNYEAQ.

This clone was seen a handful of times. The chain combines TRBV7-9 with TRBJ2-7; D unresolved. The CDR3 totals 12 residues. Germline V gene data show CDR1 as SEHNR and CDR2 as FQNEAQ (reference sequence). Trimming took off 5 bases at V and 2 bases at J, with 7 bases between the two ends. CDR3 nucleotides: TGTGCCAGCAGCCTCGGTGCCTACGAGCAGTACTTC. As protein: CASSLGAYEQYF. Supplemented by reference TRBV7-9 and TRBJ2-7, the full variable domain reads DTGVSQNPRHKITKRGQNVTFRCDPISEHNRLYWYRQTLGQGPEFLTYFQNEAQLEKSRLLSDRFSAERPKGSFSTLEIQRTEQGDSAMYLCASSLGAYEQYFGPGTRLTVT.

This rearrangement joins TRBV5-6 to TRBJ2-7; 8 nucleotides line up with TRBD1. Per the germline V gene, CDR1 is SGHDT and CDR2 is YYEEEE. With V trimmed by 5 bases and J by 3 bases, 10 bases remained unmatched. The CDR3 consists of 15 residues. The CDR3 sequence is CASRELGTGDYEQYF. CDR3 DNA sequence: TGTGCCAGCAGAGAATTAGGGACAGGAGACTACGAGCAGTACTTC.

The sample holds a few counts of this clone. V and J are TRBV6-6 and TRBJ2-7; D is unresolved. The CDR3 is 13 amino acids. Germline values: CDR1 MNHNY, CDR2 SVGAGI (reference sequence). V lost 4 bases to trimming and J lost 3 bases, with 10 bases between them. CDR3 DNA sequence: TGTGCCAGCAGTTCCAACAGAAACTACGAGCAGTACTTC. Translation gives CASSSNRNYEQYF.

This clone was detected once. The genes are TRBV5-1 and TRBJ2-6, with D possibly TRBD1 on 7 matching bases. Germline CDR1 reads SGHRS; CDR2 reads YFSETQ. CDR3 size: 16 residues. Deletions cut 0 bases from V and 3 bases from J, with 10 bases between. CDR3 amino acids: CASSLDRGLGANVLTF. CDR3 coding DNA: TGCGCCAGCAGCTTGGACAGGGGACTTGGGGCCAACGTCCTGACTTTC.

The genes are TRBV5-1 and TRBJ2-1; the D gene is possibly TRBD2 (5 bases). V shed 3 bases and J shed 9 bases, with 16 bases lying between them. This CDR3 comprises 14 residues. Germline values: CDR1 SGHRS, CDR2 YFSETQ. CDR3 coding DNA: TGCGCCAGCAGCTCACCAAGCGAGGGCGGTGAGCAGTTCTTC. This sequence encodes CASSSPSEGGEQFF.

This clone was detected only a few times. V is TRBV6-5 and J is TRBJ1-2; tentatively, D is TRBD1 (6 bases). Trimming left V 10 bases short and J 5 bases short, with 17 bases between. The germline CDR1 and CDR2 sequences are MNHEY and SVGAGI. The CDR3 is 13 residues long. CDR3 coding DNA: TGTGCCACGGCCAGGGGTCCCTCTTATGGCTACACCTTC. Residues: CATARGPSYGYTF.

This chain links TRBV7-2 with TRBJ1-6; D perhaps matches TRBD1 (5 bases). Germline V lookup: CDR1 SGHTA, CDR2 FQGNSA. Trimming left V 1 base short and J 0 bases short, with 13 bases between. The CDR3 has 18 residues. The CDR3 loop reads CASSLEDNPSSYNSPLHF. CDR3 nucleotide sequence: TGTGCCAGCAGCTTAGAGGACAACCCGAGCTCCTATAATTCACCCCTCCACTTT.

The genes are TRBV7-3 and TRBJ1-1; D call uncertain. The ends were cut back, 2 bases at V and 1 base at J, with 8 bases in the middle. The CDR3 extends over 14 amino acids. Germline assignment: CDR1 SGHTA and CDR2 FQGTGA. CDR3 in DNA: TGTGCCAGCAGCTTATCCTCACAGAACACTGAAGCTTTCTTT. Translation gives CASSLSSQNTEAFF.

The rearrangement uses TRBV10-3 and TRBJ2-5; 11 bases agree with TRBD2. Germline-derived CDR1 and CDR2 are ENHRY and SYGVKD. The CDR3 is 17 amino acids. V shed 0 bases and J 3 bases; nucleotides not matched to a gene: 6. As DNA, the CDR3 is TGTGCCATCAGTGAGTCGGCCGGGACTAGCGGAAAAGAGACCCAGTACTTC. Its protein is CAISESAGTSGKETQYF.

V usage is TRBV29-1 and J usage is TRBJ1-1; tentative D call: TRBD1 (6 bases). CDR3 length: 13 residues. Germline values: CDR1 SQVTM, CDR2 ANQGSEA. V lost 4 bases, J lost 3 bases, and 12 bases lay in between. In DNA form, the CDR3 reads TGCAGCGTTGTTTGGGAGGGGGACACTGAAGCTTTCTTT. It specifies CSVVWEGDTEAFF.

This sequence joins TRBV5-1 and TRBJ1-5; TRBD1 agrees at 9 bases. Germline assignment: CDR1 SGHRS and CDR2 YFSETQ. The CDR3 has 14 residues. Losses at the gene ends were 4 bases for V and 5 bases for J; bases not matched to a gene: 4. CDR3 region: CASSPGDRDQPQHF. The CDR3 region has the DNA TGCGCCAGCAGCCCCGGGGACAGGGATCAGCCCCAGCATTTT.

The CDR3 loop reads CAWSAEAYQPQHF. The CDR3 DNA reads as TGTGCCTGGAGTGCAGAGGCTTATCAGCCCCAGCATTTT. V gene TRBV30 combines with J gene TRBJ1-5; D uncertain. There are 13 residues in the CDR3. Trimming cost V 1 base and J 5 bases, with 9 bases left between them. Germline V gene lookup returns CDR1 GTSNPN and CDR2 SVGIG (reference sequence).

The chain couples TRBV5-1 to TRBJ2-5, with D perhaps matching TRBD1 (6 bases). The DNA end is more similar to TRBJ2-7, so the J call may be wrong. In germline, CDR1 is SGHRS, CDR2 YFSETQ. CDR3 length: 17 amino acids. CDR3: CASSLRVVGASSYEQYF. The CDR3 DNA sequence: TGCGCCAGCAGCTTAAGGGTAGTGGGGGCGAGCTCCTACGAGCAGTACTTC.

The chain couples TRBV5-1 to TRBJ1-1; 11 bases map to TRBD1. Germline V gene lookup returns CDR1 SGHRS and CDR2 YFSETQ. The junction had 3 bases not matched to a gene; V was cut back by 4 bases and J by 4 bases. The CDR3 has 14 residues. CDR3 region: CASSRTGGSTEAFF. DNA of the CDR3: TGCGCCAGCAGCAGGACAGGGGGCTCCACTGAAGCTTTCTTT.

This chain connects TRBV28 to TRBJ1-5; D is undetermined. The V end lost 6 bases, the J end lost 6 bases, and 9 bases lay between the germline ends. Germline V gives CDR1 MDHEN, CDR2 SYDVKM. There are 12 residues in the CDR3. The CDR3 protein is CASSPSFQPQHF. Written as DNA, the CDR3 is TGTGCCAGCAGCCCCTCGTTTCAGCCCCAGCATTTT. The complete variable domain, with remaining parts taken from reference TRBV28 and TRBJ1-5, reads DVKVTQSSRYLVKRTGEKVFLECVQDMDHENMFWYRQDPGLGLRLIYFSYDVKMKEKGDIPEGYSVSREKKERFSLILESASTNQTSMYLCASSPSFQPQHFGDGTRLSIL.

The chain is built from TRBV10-1 and TRBJ1-5; 8 nucleotides align to TRBD1. CDR3 length equals 16 residues. J was trimmed by 4 bases and V by 7 bases; bases with no gene match: 12. Germline V gene lookup returns CDR1 WNHNN and CDR2 SYGVQD (reference sequence). This CDR3 is CASTGQGVLGNQPQHF. CDR3 nucleotides: TGCGCCAGCACTGGACAGGGAGTACTCGGGAATCAGCCCCAGCATTTT.

The sample holds one count of this clone. The chain uses TRBV6-1 and TRBJ2-3; 7 nucleotides match TRBD2. The junction had 7 bases not matched to a gene; V was cut back by 7 bases and J by 3 bases. The CDR3 has 14 residues. Looked up from germline, CDR1 is MNHNS and CDR2 is SASEGT. The CDR3: CASNLLGGTDTQYF. The CDR3 region has the DNA TGTGCCAGCAATCTCCTGGGAGGGACAGATACGCAGTATTTT.

This chain connects TRBV2 to TRBJ1-1; TRBD1 aligns across 7 bases. CDR3 size: 18 residues. Germline V gene sequence: CDR1 SNHLY, CDR2 FYNNEI. Trimming at V came to 3 bases and at J to 0 bases, leaving 13 bases not matched to a gene. In DNA form, the CDR3 reads TGTGCCAGCAGTGACTATAGGGGGCCGGGAGACATGAACACTGAAGCTTTCTTT. Encoded protein: CASSDYRGPGDMNTEAFF.

V and J are TRBV4-1 and TRBJ2-7, with TRBD1 matching over 7 bases. Unmatched junction bases numbered 9, after V lost 4 bases and J lost 0 bases. Germline assignment: CDR1 MGHRA and CDR2 YSYEKL. This CDR3 comprises 16 residues. CDR3 in amino acids: CASSRGTGDASYEQYF. CDR3 sequence (DNA): TGCGCCAGCAGCCGAGGAACAGGGGACGCCTCCTACGAGCAGTACTTC.

The rearrangement uses TRBV29-1 and TRBJ1-1; 9 nucleotides align to TRBD1. This CDR3 is built from 12 residues. Germline lookup yields CDR1 SQVTM and CDR2 ANQGSEA. J gave up 2 bases and V 7 bases, and 2 bases lay outside the gene matches. The CDR3 spells CSGGQGNTEAFF. The CDR3 DNA sequence: TGCAGCGGGGGACAGGGCAACACTGAAGCTTTCTTT.

The chain links TRBV5-6 to TRBJ1-3; 7 bases are shared with TRBD1. The CDR3 totals 15 residues. Germline V gene lookup returns CDR1 SGHDT and CDR2 YYEEEE. V lost 6 bases, J lost 0 bases, and 6 bases stayed unmatched. The CDR3 is CASTLRGPSGNTIYF. In DNA, the CDR3 is TGTGCCAGCACCTTAAGGGGGCCCTCTGGAAACACCATATATTTT.

This clone was picked up a small number of times. This rearrangement joins TRBV6-6 to TRBJ1-2, with D maybe TRBD1 (6 bases). CDR3 length: 14 residues. Trimming pared 5 bases from V and 3 bases from J, leaving 13 bases between. CDR1 MNHNY and CDR2 SVGAGI come from the germline V gene (reference sequence). This chain's CDR3 is CASSPQGDYYGYTF. The CDR3, as DNA: TGTGCCAGCAGTCCACAGGGTGACTACTATGGCTACACCTTC.